The source of this TCR beta chain is a study of shared clonotypes between healthy human individuals. Looking at the study overall: A couple of women and a few men aged 18 to 49 served as donors. Findings and limits, study-wide: Specimens sampled were limited to blood, with tissue repertoires likely differing.

This clone has only a few counts. Its matching antigen is unknown. The assay ran at deep level. Produced via immunoSEQ multiplex PCR; TCRdb's table is partial and in-frame only. The table lists approximately 500,000 clones, roughly 80% of them singletons. This TCR was sampled from a woman in her 40s in good health. Some clones in this sample may be carry-over from other donors' samples. The sample comprised PBMCs.

The CDR3 bases are TGTGCCAGCAGTCCCGCGACCCTACTAGCGGGCGAGCAGTACTTC. Its protein product is CASSPATLLAGEQYF. J is TRBJ2-7 and V is TRBV28; TRBD2 matches 9 bases. The CDR3 length is 15 residues. CDR1 and CDR2 from the germline V gene are MDHEN and SYDVKM. V was pared by 5 bases and J by 6 bases, with 11 bases of the junction left unmatched.